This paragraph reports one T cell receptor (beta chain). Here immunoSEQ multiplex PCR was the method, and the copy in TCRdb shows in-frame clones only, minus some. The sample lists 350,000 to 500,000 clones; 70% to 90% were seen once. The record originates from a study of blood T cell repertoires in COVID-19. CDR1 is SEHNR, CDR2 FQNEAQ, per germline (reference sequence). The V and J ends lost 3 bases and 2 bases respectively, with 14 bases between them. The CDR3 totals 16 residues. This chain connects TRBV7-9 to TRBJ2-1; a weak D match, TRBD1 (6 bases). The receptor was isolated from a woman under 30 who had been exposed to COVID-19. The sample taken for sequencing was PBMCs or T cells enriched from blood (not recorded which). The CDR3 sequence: CASSFVSQGPYNEQFF. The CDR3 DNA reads TGTGCCAGCAGCTTTGTCAGTCAGGGGCCCTACAATGAGCAGTTCTTC. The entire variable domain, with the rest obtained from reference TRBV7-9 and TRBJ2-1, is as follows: DTGVSQNPRHKITKRGQNVTFRCDPISEHNRLYWYRQTLGQGPEFLTYFQNEAQLEKSRLLSDRFSAERPKGSFSTLEIQRTEQGDSAMYLCASSFVSQGPYNEQFFGPGTRLTVL.